The subject of this entry is one T cell receptor beta chain. Germline V gene sequence: CDR1 LGHNA, CDR2 YSLEER. V dropped 1 base and J dropped 4; count of bases not matched to a gene: 2. The CDR3 has 14 amino acids. TCRdb reprocessed the RT-PCR reads with MiXCR, giving one entry per CDR3 protein. The repertoire holds about 230,000 distinct CDR3 sequences, with approximately 14% as singletons. The source of the sample is a study of patients and donors after allogeneic stem cell transplantation. The TCR was taken from a human donor who was either an allogeneic HSCT recipient or a stem cell or donor lymphocyte infusion donor (not recorded which). It is not recorded whose cells these are; they may come from a transplant donor. Input material: blood, either unsorted or a sorted T cell fraction (not recorded which). The V gene is TRBV4-3, the J gene TRBJ1-1; 8 bases line up with TRBD1. CDR3 DNA: TGCGCCAGCAGCCAAGGGACAGGGTTCACTGAAGCTTTCTTT. Its translation is CASSQGTGFTEAFF.